This T cell receptor beta chain was recorded in a study of OX40 agonist ivuxolimab in advanced cancers. Using immunoSEQ multiplex PCR, the repertoire was profiled, and TCRdb retains in-frame clones only, with some absent. The sample includes tens of thousands of clones, around 84% of them seen just once. The sample here was CD4+ or CD8+ T cells sorted from blood, taken in a trial of the OX40 agonist ivuxolimab. The TCR sequence derives from an adult with an advanced solid tumor such as melanoma, head and neck, liver or kidney cancer.

CDR3 sequence: CASSQDRTVQPQHF. The DNA for the CDR3 is TGCGCCAGCAGCCAAGATCGGACAGTCCAGCCCCAGCATTTT. The chain links TRBV4-1 to TRBJ1-5; a weak D match, TRBD1 (6 bases). This CDR3 has 14 amino acids. V was pared by 0 bases and J by 7 bases, with 10 bases between. Per germline, CDR1 MGHRA and CDR2 YSYEKL.